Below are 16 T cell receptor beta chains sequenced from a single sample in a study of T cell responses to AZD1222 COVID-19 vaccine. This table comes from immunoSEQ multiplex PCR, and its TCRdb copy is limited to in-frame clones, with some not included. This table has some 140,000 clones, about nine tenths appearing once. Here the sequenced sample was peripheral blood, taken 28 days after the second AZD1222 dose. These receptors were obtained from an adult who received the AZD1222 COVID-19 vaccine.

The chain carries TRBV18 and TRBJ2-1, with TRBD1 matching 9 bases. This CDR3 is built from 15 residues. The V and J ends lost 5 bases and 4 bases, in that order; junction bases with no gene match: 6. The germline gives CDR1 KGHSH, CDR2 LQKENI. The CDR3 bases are TGTGCCAGCTCAACAGGGGGCGATTATTACAATGAGCAGTTCTTC. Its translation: CASSTGGDYYNEQFF.

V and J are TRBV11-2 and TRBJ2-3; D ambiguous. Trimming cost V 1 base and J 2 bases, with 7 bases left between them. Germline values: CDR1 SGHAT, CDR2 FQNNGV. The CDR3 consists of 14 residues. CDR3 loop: CASSLGQTTDTQYF. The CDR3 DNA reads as TGTGCCAGCAGCTTAGGGCAGACCACAGATACGCAGTATTTT.

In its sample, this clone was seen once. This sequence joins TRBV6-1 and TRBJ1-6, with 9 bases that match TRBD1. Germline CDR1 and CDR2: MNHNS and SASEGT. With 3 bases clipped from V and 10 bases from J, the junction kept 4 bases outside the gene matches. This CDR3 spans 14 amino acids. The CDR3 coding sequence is TGTGCCAGCAGTGACGGACAGGGGAGATCACCCCTCCACTTT. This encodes CASSDGQGRSPLHF.

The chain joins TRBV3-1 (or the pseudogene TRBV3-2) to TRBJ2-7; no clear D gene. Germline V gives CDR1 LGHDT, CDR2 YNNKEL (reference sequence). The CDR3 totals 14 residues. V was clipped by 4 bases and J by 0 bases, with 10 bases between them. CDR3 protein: CASSRDRSSYEQYV. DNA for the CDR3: TGTGCCAGCAGCCGGGATCGTAGCTCCTACGAGCAGTACGTC.

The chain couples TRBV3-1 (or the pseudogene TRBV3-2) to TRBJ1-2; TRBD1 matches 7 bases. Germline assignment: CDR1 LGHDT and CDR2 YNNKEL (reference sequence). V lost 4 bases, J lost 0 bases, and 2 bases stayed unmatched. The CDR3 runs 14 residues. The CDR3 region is CASSRGTANYGYTF. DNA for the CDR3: TGTGCCAGCAGCCGCGGGACAGCTAACTATGGCTACACCTTC.

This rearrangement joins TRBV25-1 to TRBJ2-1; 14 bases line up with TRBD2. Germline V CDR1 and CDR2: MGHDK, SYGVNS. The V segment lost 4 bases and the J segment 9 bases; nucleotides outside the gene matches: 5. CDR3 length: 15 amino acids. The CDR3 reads CASSAGLAGVGEQFF. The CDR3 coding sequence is TGTGCCAGCAGTGCGGGACTAGCGGGAGTAGGTGAGCAGTTCTTC.

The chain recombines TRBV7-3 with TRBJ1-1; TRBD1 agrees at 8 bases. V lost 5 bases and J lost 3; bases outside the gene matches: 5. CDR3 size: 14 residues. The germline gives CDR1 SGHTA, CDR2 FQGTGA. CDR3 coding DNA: TGTGCCAGCAGCCAAACAGGGGGGGACACTGAAGCTTTCTTT. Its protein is CASSQTGGDTEAFF.

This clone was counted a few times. In nucleotides, the CDR3 is TGTGCCAGCAGCTTGTGGACTTCCCCGCAGGCTGAAGCTTTCTTT. Translating it yields CASSLWTSPQAEAFF. V gene TRBV7-6 combines with J gene TRBJ1-1; no clear D gene. V was cut by 3 bases and J by 6 bases, with 17 bases left in between. CDR1 is SGHVS, CDR2 FNYEAQ, per germline. The CDR3 totals 15 residues.

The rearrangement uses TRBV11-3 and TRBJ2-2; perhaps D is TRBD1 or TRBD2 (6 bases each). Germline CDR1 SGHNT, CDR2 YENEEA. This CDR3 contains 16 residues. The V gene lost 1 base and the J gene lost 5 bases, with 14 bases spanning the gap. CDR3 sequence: CASSLAGAVYTGELFF. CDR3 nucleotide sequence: TGTGCCAGCAGCTTAGCGGGGGCAGTCTATACCGGGGAGCTGTTTTTT.

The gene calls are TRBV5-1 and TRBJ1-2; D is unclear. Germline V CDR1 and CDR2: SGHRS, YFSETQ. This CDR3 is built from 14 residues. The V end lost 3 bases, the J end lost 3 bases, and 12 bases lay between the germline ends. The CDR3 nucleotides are TGCGCCAGCAGCTGGTCAGGACTGGACTATGGCTACACCTTC. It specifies CASSWSGLDYGYTF.

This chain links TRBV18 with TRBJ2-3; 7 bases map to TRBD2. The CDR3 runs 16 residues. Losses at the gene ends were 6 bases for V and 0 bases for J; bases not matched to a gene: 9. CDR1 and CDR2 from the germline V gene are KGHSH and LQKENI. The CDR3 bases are TGTGCCAGCTCTACCACCGGGGGGACTAGCACAGATACGCAGTATTTT. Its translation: CASSTTGGTSTDTQYF.

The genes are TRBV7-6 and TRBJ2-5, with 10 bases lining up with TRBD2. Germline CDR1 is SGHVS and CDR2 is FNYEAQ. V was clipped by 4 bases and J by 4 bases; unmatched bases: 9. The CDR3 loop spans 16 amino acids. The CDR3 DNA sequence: TGTGCCAGCAGCTATCTGAGCGGGGGGGCCGGAGAGACCCAGTACTTC. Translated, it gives CASSYLSGGAGETQYF. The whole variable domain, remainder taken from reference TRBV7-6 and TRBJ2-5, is GAGVSQSPRYKVTKRGQDVALRCDPISGHVSLYWYRQALGQGPEFLTYFNYEAQQDKSGLPNDRFSAERPEGSISTLTIQRTEQRDSAMYRCASSYLSGGAGETQYFGPGTRLLVL.

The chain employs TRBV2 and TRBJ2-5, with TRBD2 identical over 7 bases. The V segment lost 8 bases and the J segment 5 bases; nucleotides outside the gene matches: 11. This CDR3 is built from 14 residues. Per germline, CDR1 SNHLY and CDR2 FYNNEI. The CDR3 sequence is CASGFMLTSETQYF. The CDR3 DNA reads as TGTGCCAGCGGGTTTATGTTGACTAGCGAGACCCAGTACTTC.

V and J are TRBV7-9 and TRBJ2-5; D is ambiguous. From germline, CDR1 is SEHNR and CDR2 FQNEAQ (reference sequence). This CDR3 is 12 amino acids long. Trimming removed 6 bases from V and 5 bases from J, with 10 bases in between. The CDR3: CASSSTGETQYF. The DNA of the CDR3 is TGTGCCAGCAGTTCGACCGGGGAGACCCAGTACTTC.

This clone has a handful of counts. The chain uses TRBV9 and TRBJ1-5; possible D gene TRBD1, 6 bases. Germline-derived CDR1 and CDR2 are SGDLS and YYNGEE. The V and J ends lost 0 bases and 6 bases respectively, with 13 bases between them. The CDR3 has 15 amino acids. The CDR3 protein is CASSVAGRGGQPQHF. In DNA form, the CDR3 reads TGTGCCAGCAGCGTAGCCGGCAGGGGTGGTCAGCCCCAGCATTTT.

CDR3 bases: TGTGCCAGCAGCCAGAACATGGGCTATGGCTACACCTTC. Amino acid sequence: CASSQNMGYGYTF. The chain couples TRBV7-9 to TRBJ1-2; D gene uncertain. There are 13 residues in the CDR3. The V end lost 5 bases, the J end lost 4 bases, and 11 bases lay between the germline ends. Germline CDR1 and CDR2: SEHNR and FQNEAQ (reference sequence).